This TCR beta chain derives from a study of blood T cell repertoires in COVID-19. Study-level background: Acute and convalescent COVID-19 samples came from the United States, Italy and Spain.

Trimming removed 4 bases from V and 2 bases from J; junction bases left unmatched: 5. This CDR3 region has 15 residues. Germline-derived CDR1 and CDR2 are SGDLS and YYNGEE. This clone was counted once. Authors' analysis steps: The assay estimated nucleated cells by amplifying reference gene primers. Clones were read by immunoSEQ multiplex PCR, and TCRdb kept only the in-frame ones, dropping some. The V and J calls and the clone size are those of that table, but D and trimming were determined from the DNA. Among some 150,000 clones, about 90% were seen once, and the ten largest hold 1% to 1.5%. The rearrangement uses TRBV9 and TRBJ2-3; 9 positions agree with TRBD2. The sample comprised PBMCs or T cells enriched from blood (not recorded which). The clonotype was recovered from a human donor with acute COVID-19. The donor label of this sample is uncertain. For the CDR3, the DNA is TGTGCCAGCAGCCCGCGGGGGGGTTCCACAGATACGCAGTATTTT. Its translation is CASSPRGGSTDTQYF.